This is a list of T cell receptor beta chains from one sample in a study of T cells after yellow fever vaccination. TCRdb independently ran MiXCR on the 5' RACE reads; one entry per CDR3 protein. The sample yields some 500,000 distinct CDR3 sequences, approximately 12% seen once. Sequencing was performed on PBMCs, taken on the day of the yellow fever booster vaccination. These receptors were collected from a young man who received the YFV17D yellow fever vaccine. Both conserved end residues are part of each CDR3. The order of the fields is J gene, V gene, D gene, clone size, CDR3 DNA, CDR3 protein. A D gene is named only where the DNA matches it firmly. Not all rows give a size; the values are once, few, many and, for expanded clones, a class.

J gene: TRBJ2-7; V gene: TRBV9; D gene: .; clone size: .; CDR3 DNA: TGTGCCAGCAGCGTAGATGTCTACCCCGGCTCCTACGAGCAGTACTTC; CDR3 protein: CASSVDVYPGSYEQYF
J gene: TRBJ1-5; V gene: TRBV24-1; D gene: TRBD1; clone size: .; CDR3 DNA: TGTGCCACCAGTGATGGGACAGGGATTGAGCCCCAGCATTTT; CDR3 protein: CATSDGTGIEPQHF
J gene: TRBJ2-7; V gene: TRBV4-3; D gene: .; clone size: few; CDR3 DNA: TGCGCCAGCAGCCAAGACACCGTGGGGGAGCAGTACTTC; CDR3 protein: CASSQDTVGEQYF
J gene: TRBJ1-2; V gene: TRBV7-9; D gene: TRBD1; clone size: .; CDR3 DNA: TGTGCCAGCAGCTCCGGGACAGGGGATTCCTATGGCTACACCTTC; CDR3 protein: CASSSGTGDSYGYTF
J gene: TRBJ2-7; V gene: TRBV12-3/TRBV12-4; D gene: .; clone size: few; CDR3 DNA: TGTGCCAGCAGTGGGACCGGAGTCGCAGCCTACGAGCAGTACTTC; CDR3 protein: CASSGTGVAAYEQYF
J gene: TRBJ2-7; V gene: TRBV3-1; D gene: .; clone size: .; CDR3 DNA: TGTGCCAGCAGCCAAGATATCAGCGAGCAGTACTTC; CDR3 protein: CASSQDISEQYF
J gene: TRBJ2-5; V gene: TRBV6-6; D gene: .; clone size: few; CDR3 DNA: TGTGCCAGCAGTACCACGATAGAAGAGACCCAGTACTTC; CDR3 protein: CASSTTIEETQYF
J gene: TRBJ2-5; V gene: TRBV5-1; D gene: .; clone size: .; CDR3 DNA: TGCGCCAGCAACGCGGGACAACCAGGAGAGACCCAGTACTTC; CDR3 protein: CASNAGQPGETQYF
J gene: TRBJ2-7; V gene: TRBV7-9; D gene: .; clone size: .; CDR3 DNA: TGTGCCAGCAGCTTAAGGGCCCTCGGCCACGAGCAGTACTTC; CDR3 protein: CASSLRALGHEQYF
J gene: TRBJ2-3; V gene: TRBV7-3; D gene: TRBD2; clone size: few; CDR3 DNA: TGTGCCAGCAGCTTATTTAGGCGGGAGATTACCACAGATACGCAGTATTTT; CDR3 protein: CASSLFRREITTDTQYF
J gene: TRBJ2-7; V gene: TRBV6-5; D gene: .; clone size: few; CDR3 DNA: TGTGCCAGCAGTAACGGAGGGGCCTCCTACGAGCAGTACTTC; CDR3 protein: CASSNGGASYEQYF
J gene: TRBJ2-5; V gene: TRBV20-1; D gene: .; clone size: few; CDR3 DNA: TGCAGTGCTAGAGATTACCGGAGGGTAGCCCAGTACTTC; CDR3 protein: CSARDYRRVAQYF
J gene: TRBJ2-4; V gene: TRBV6-1; D gene: .; clone size: many; CDR3 DNA: TGTGCCAGCAGCCGCGGGGGCGGAGCCAAAAACATTCAGTACTTC; CDR3 protein: CASSRGGGAKNIQYF
J gene: TRBJ2-7; V gene: TRBV12-3/TRBV12-4; D gene: .; clone size: .; CDR3 DNA: TGTGCCAGCGGCCCGGGCTACGAGCAGTACTTC; CDR3 protein: CASGPGYEQYF
J gene: TRBJ2-3; V gene: TRBV4-3; D gene: .; clone size: .; CDR3 DNA: TGCGCCAGCAGCCAAGATTTTAAAGCGAGGGGAGATACGCAGTATTTT; CDR3 protein: CASSQDFKARGDTQYF
J gene: TRBJ1-6; V gene: TRBV9; D gene: .; clone size: .; CDR3 DNA: TGTGCCAGCAGCGTAGTTCCGGACTATAATTCACCCCTCCACTTT; CDR3 protein: CASSVVPDYNSPLHF